The rows below give T cell receptor beta chains drawn from one sample of a study of identical twins. TCRdb processed the 5' RACE reads anew with MiXCR; each CDR3 protein has one entry. Among 450,000 to 650,000 distinct CDR3 sequences, 9.6% were seen once, and the ten largest hold roughly 3%. This sample also belongs to another study, concerning yellow fever vaccine responses in identical twins.

The specimen sequenced was PBMCs. The receptors here all came from a woman in her late teens or twenties in good health. Both conserved end residues are part of each CDR3. D genes are given only for firm matches. For some rows the clone size is stated as once, few or many, or as a class when expanded; others skip it.

size,D,V,J,CDR3,DNA
-,-,TRBV7-2,TRBJ2-3,CASSLIGQLAQGTQYF,TGTGCCAGCAGCTTAATAGGACAACTTGCACAGGGTACGCAGTATTTT
many,TRBD1,TRBV24-1,TRBJ2-1,CATSDPQTGAELSYNEQFF,TGTGCCACCAGTGACCCTCAGACAGGGGCTGAGCTTTCCTACAATGAGCAGTTCTTC
many,TRBD2,TRBV12-3/TRBV12-4,TRBJ2-7,CASRQGGRTYEQYF,TGTGCCAGCAGGCAGGGAGGGAGAACCTACGAGCAGTACTTC
many,TRBD2,TRBV2,TRBJ2-1,CAISGTSGGDEQFF,TGTGCCATCAGCGGGACTAGCGGGGGGGATGAGCAGTTCTTC
-,-,TRBV30,TRBJ1-1,CAYQLNTEAFF,TGTGCCTATCAATTGAACACTGAAGCTTTCTTT
once,TRBD1,TRBV19,TRBJ2-5,CASSQGTGILRETQYF,TGTGCCAGTAGCCAAGGGACAGGGATTCTACGGGAGACCCAGTACTTC
many,-,TRBV6-6,TRBJ1-5,CASSYPGNQPQHF,TGTGCCAGCAGTTACCCGGGTAATCAGCCCCAGCATTTT
few,-,TRBV4-2,TRBJ2-2,CASRETATNTGELFF,TGTGCCAGCCGGGAGACAGCCACGAACACCGGGGAGCTGTTTTTT
few,TRBD1,TRBV20-1,TRBJ2-1,CSARDPRRTGDEQFF,TGCAGTGCTAGAGATCCCCGCCGGACAGGGGATGAGCAGTTCTTC
few,TRBD1,TRBV25-1,TRBJ2-2,CASSGQGKVLVPGELFF,TGTGCCAGCAGCGGACAGGGGAAAGTTCTTGTCCCCGGGGAGCTGTTTTTT
-,-,TRBV30,TRBJ2-3,CAWAPSDTQYF,TGTGCCTGGGCCCCGTCAGATACGCAGTATTTT
few,-,TRBV7-7,TRBJ2-2,CASSRGGRDTGELFF,TGTGCTAGCAGTAGAGGGGGGAGAGACACCGGGGAGCTGTTTTTT
many,-,TRBV4-3,TRBJ2-6,CASSQNTGSGANVLTF,TGCGCCAGCAGCCAAAACACAGGGTCTGGGGCCAACGTCCTGACTTTC
-,TRBD2,TRBV30,TRBJ2-2,CAWSAPGTSGYPNTGELFF,TGTGCCTGGAGCGCTCCCGGGACTAGCGGGTACCCGAACACCGGGGAGCTGTTTTTT
few,-,TRBV7-2,TRBJ2-2,CASSFSNGELFF,TGTGCCAGCAGCTTTAGTAACGGGGAGCTGTTTTTT
many,-,TRBV5-4,TRBJ2-3,CASSSQGNTQYF,TGTGCCAGCAGCTCCCAGGGAAATACGCAGTATTTT
few,-,TRBV4-3,TRBJ2-1,CASSPGTRYNEQFF,TGCGCCAGCAGCCCCGGGACTCGCTACAATGAGCAGTTCTTC
many,TRBD1,TRBV5-1,TRBJ2-5,CASSWDSLQETQYF,TGCGCCAGCAGCTGGGACAGCCTCCAAGAGACCCAGTACTTC
-,TRBD1,TRBV12-3/TRBV12-4,TRBJ1-6,CASSLYRGESPLHF,TGTGCCAGCAGTTTATACAGGGGGGAGTCACCCCTCCACTTT